One and the same sample provided the 11 T cell receptor beta chains below, sequenced in a study of T cells expressing NK-cell markers. TCRdb re-called the 5' RACE reads, yielding one record per CDR3 amino acid sequence without DNA. The sample totals 200,000 to 300,000 distinct CDR3 sequences. Sequencing was carried out using blood T cells: a sorted CD56 or NKG2C T cell subset, CD4+ or CD8+ T cells, or bulk PBMC T cells (not recorded which). The origin of the receptors is a woman between 18 and 70 years old in good health.

The chain couples TRBV4-1 to TRBJ2-2; absent DNA, TCRdb's TRBD1 call cannot be checked. This CDR3 has 16 amino acids. Germline V gene lookup returns CDR1 MGHRA and CDR2 YSYEKL. The CDR3 region is CASSPRPNTDTGELFF.

The chain combines TRBV6-2 or TRBV6-3 with TRBJ1-5; TCRdb reports TRBD1, a call that lacks DNA to check it against. Germline lookup yields CDR1 MNHEY and CDR2 SVGEGT. This CDR3 spans 12 amino acids. The CDR3 region is CASSRVVAPQHF.

This chain uses TRBV25-1 with TRBJ2-5; as DNA is missing, the TRBD2 call by TCRdb cannot be tested. This CDR3 comprises 18 residues. Germline V CDR1 and CDR2: MGHDK, SYGVNS. The CDR3 is CASSEGGTSLLGQETQYF.

This chain connects TRBV18 to TRBJ2-3; TCRdb designates TRBD1, a call that cannot be tested without DNA. The CDR3 consists of 13 residues. Germline V gives CDR1 KGHSH, CDR2 LQKENI. The CDR3 here is CASSRGGTDTQYF.

V usage is TRBV5-1 and J usage is TRBJ2-1; TCRdb's D call, TRBD1, is unchecked because there is no DNA. CDR3 length: 16 amino acids. Per germline, CDR1 SGHRS and CDR2 YFSETQ. This CDR3 reads CASSLDIAGVPGEQFF.

This rearrangement joins TRBV12-3 or TRBV12-4 to TRBJ1-3; TCRdb selects TRBD1, and the lack of DNA leaves this call unchecked. The CDR3 is 14 amino acids. The CDR3 reads CASSWTGGGNTIYF.

V is TRBV3-1 and J is TRBJ2-7; the TCRdb call, TRBD1, lacks DNA for checking. This CDR3 contains 13 residues. Germline V gives CDR1 LGHDT, CDR2 YNNKEL (reference sequence). The CDR3 protein is CASSQLDRVEQYF.

This chain uses TRBV6-5 with TRBJ2-3; TCRdb calls TRBD1, which cannot be checked without DNA. This CDR3 contains 15 residues. The germline gives CDR1 MNHEY, CDR2 SVGAGI. The CDR3 spells CASSYQGVRTDTQYF.

V gene TRBV29-1 combines with J gene TRBJ2-1; TCRdb's assignment of TRBD2 cannot be checked, as there is no DNA. Germline-derived CDR1 and CDR2 are SQVTM and ANQGSEA. The CDR3 is 12 residues long. The CDR3 is CSQSGLYNEQFF.

The chain is built from TRBV5-1 and TRBJ2-1; lacking DNA, the TRBD2 call made by TCRdb goes unchecked. CDR1 is SGHRS and CDR2 is YFSETQ in the germline V gene. This CDR3 is 18 amino acids long. CDR3 residues: CASRAISGGESSYNEQFF.

The V gene is TRBV7-6, the J gene TRBJ2-2; TCRdb gives TRBD1 as the D gene, but with no DNA this cannot be confirmed. Germline V lookup: CDR1 SGHVS, CDR2 FNYEAQ. The CDR3 extends over 15 amino acids. CDR3 region: CASSLDGGRVGELFF.